The clone carrying this TCR beta chain was observed a few times. Its antigen is undetermined. V lost 4 bases and J lost 1, with 14 bases in between. Germline V gene lookup returns CDR1 SGHTA and CDR2 FQGNSA. CDR3 length: 15 amino acids. These data originate in a study of blood T cells in healthy people across ages. Study-level findings and limits: Versus aged donors, long-lived donors had higher diversity and more naive CD4+ cells. Age brought a roughly linear fall in TCR beta diversity measured per million T cells. Since the PBMCs were unsorted, naive and antigen-experienced cells could not be conclusively compared.

Using a J-beta primer mix together with a sample-barcoded 5' primer, a second PCR was run for roughly 6 to 12 cycles. The authors tagged each cDNA molecule using a template-switch adaptor with 12 random nucleotides. TCRdb re-called the 5' RACE reads through MiXCR, storing one row per CDR3 protein. The sample includes about 800,000 distinct CDR3 sequences, about 47% seen only once; the top ten take around 18%. This sequence was found in an older man in good health. The genes are TRBV7-2 and TRBJ2-7; TRBD1 or TRBD2 may be the D gene (5 bases each). Sequenced: blood. The CDR3 loop reads CASSSRRGLSYEQYF. In DNA form, the CDR3 reads TGTGCCAGCAGCTCCCGACGGGGCCTGTCCTACGAGCAGTACTTC. Combining the CDR3 with reference TRBV7-2 and TRBJ2-7 gives the whole variable domain GAGVSQSPSNKVTEKGKDVELRCDPISGHTALYWYRQSLGQGLEFLIYFQGNSAPDKSGLPSDRFSAERTGGSVSTLTIQRTQQEDSAVYLCASSSRRGLSYEQYFGPGTRLTVT.